The 30 T cell receptor beta chains below all came from one sample that was sequenced in a study of OX40 agonist ivuxolimab in advanced cancers. The repertoire was sequenced with immunoSEQ multiplex PCR; TCRdb's copy has only in-frame clones and lacks some. The sample consists of tens of thousands of clones, over 80% of them appearing once. The material sequenced was CD4+ or CD8+ T cells sorted from blood, taken in a trial of the OX40 agonist ivuxolimab. These receptors all come from an adult with an advanced solid tumor such as melanoma, head and neck, liver or kidney cancer.

This CDR3 reads CASSPVGTSYEQYF. The CDR3 nucleotides are TGTGCCAGCAGCCCCGTCGGAACTTCCTACGAGCAGTACTTC. This sequence joins TRBV5-6 and TRBJ2-7; D is ambiguous. This CDR3 is 14 amino acids long. Germline CDR1 reads SGHDT; CDR2 reads YYEEEE. Trimming pared 4 bases from V and 1 base from J, leaving 12 bases between.

Only one count was recorded for this clone. The rearrangement joins TRBV16 to TRBJ2-1; perhaps TRBD2 as D (5 bases). Germline CDR1 reads KGHSY; CDR2 reads FQNENV. Trimming cost V 7 bases and J 4 bases, with 14 bases left between them. This CDR3 comprises 14 residues. The CDR3 region has the DNA TGTGCCAGCAACCGGGCGGGCAGTTACAATGAGCAGTTCTTC. It specifies CASNRAGSYNEQFF.

A note on this clone: One end of the junction fails to match germline, which may point to a read error. DNA for the CDR3: TGTGCCAGCAGTCAAGGGGCCGGGTTTAGCGACGGGGAGCTGTTTTTT. Translating gives CASSQGAGFSDGELFF. This chain links TRBV4-2 with TRBJ2-2, with D possibly called TRBD1 or TRBD2 (5 bases each). The CDR3 loop spans 16 amino acids. Germline V CDR1 and CDR2: LGHNA, YNFKEQ.

This chain links TRBV7-8 with TRBJ1-5; D perhaps matches TRBD1 (6 bases). V lost 1 base to trimming and J lost 0 bases, with 10 bases between them. This CDR3 is 16 amino acids long. Germline V lookup: CDR1 SGHVS, CDR2 FQNEAQ. The CDR3 bases are TGTGCCAGCAGCTTAGTCAGGGGCTATAGCAATCAGCCCCAGCATTTT. The encoded protein is CASSLVRGYSNQPQHF.

This chain uses TRBV30 with TRBJ2-1; maybe TRBD1 (5 bases). Germline V lookup: CDR1 GTSNPN, CDR2 SVGIG (reference sequence). The CDR3 runs to 12 residues. V gave up 0 bases and J gave up 8 bases, with 8 bases separating them. CDR3 sequence (DNA): TGTGCCTGGAGTGTAGGGGTTGATGAGCAGTTCTTC. Its translation is CAWSVGVDEQFF.

This chain links TRBV9 with TRBJ2-5; TRBD2 aligns across 7 bases. This CDR3 contains 17 residues. The V segment lost 0 bases and the J segment 0 bases; nucleotides outside the gene matches: 8. The germline V gene has CDR1 SGDLS and CDR2 YYNGEE. The CDR3, as DNA: TGTGCCAGCAGCGTAGGGTTCAGCGGGACGTACCAAGAGACCCAGTACTTC. Its translation is CASSVGFSGTYQETQYF.

This rearrangement joins TRBV7-9 to TRBJ1-5; 11 bases align to TRBD1. CDR3 length: 15 amino acids. The J segment lost 7 bases and the V segment lost 5 bases, leaving 7 bases of the junction unmatched. CDR1 SEHNR and CDR2 FQNEAQ come from the germline V gene (reference sequence). CDR3 sequence: CASSPGQGAQQPQHF. For the CDR3, the DNA is TGTGCCAGCAGCCCCGGACAGGGGGCGCAACAGCCCCAGCATTTT. Together with reference TRBV7-9 and TRBJ1-5, the CDR3 gives the full variable domain: DTGVSQNPRHKITKRGQNVTFRCDPISEHNRLYWYRQTLGQGPEFLTYFQNEAQLEKSRLLSDRFSAERPKGSFSTLEIQRTEQGDSAMYLCASSPGQGAQQPQHFGDGTRLSIL.

This chain joins TRBV4-1 and TRBJ2-7; D is possibly TRBD2 (6 bases). CDR1 and CDR2 from the germline V gene are MGHRA and YSYEKL. The CDR3 sequence is 15 residues long. V shed 1 base and J shed 1 base, with 11 bases lying between them. Here the CDR3 DNA reads TGCGCCAGCAGCCAAGCATACGGACTATCCTACGAGCAGTACTTC. It specifies CASSQAYGLSYEQYF.

This clone has a handful of counts. This chain links TRBV27 with TRBJ2-7; 7 nucleotides match TRBD1. Germline CDR1 is MNHEY and CDR2 is SMNVEV (reference sequence). CDR3 length equals 12 residues. V shed 4 bases and J 7 bases; nucleotides not matched to a gene: 4. The CDR3 nucleotides read TGTGCCAGCAGTTCAGGGGGTGGTGAGCAGTACTTC. Translating gives CASSSGGGEQYF.

This clone was seen a single time. The chain combines TRBV27 with TRBJ2-7; TRBD2 aligns across 8 bases. The CDR3 contains 15 residues. Germline values: CDR1 MNHEY, CDR2 SMNVEV (reference sequence). The V segment lost 3 bases and the J segment 3 bases; nucleotides outside the gene matches: 7. CDR3 nucleotide sequence: TGTGCCAGCAGTTTGGGGACTAGGATCATCTACGAGCAGTACTTC. This encodes CASSLGTRIIYEQYF.

This sequence joins TRBV12-5 and TRBJ1-1, with D perhaps TRBD1 (5 bases). CDR3 length equals 14 residues. Germline values: CDR1 LGHNT, CDR2 FRNRAP. V was pared by 6 bases and J by 6 bases, with 17 bases between. DNA for the CDR3: TGTGCTAGTGGAACCGGGGGGAAGGGCGCTGAAGCTTTCTTT. This translates into CASGTGGKGAEAFF. Full variable domain (outside the CDR3, taken from reference TRBV12-5 and TRBJ1-1): DARVTQTPRHKVTEMGQEVTMRCQPILGHNTVFWYRQTMMQGLELLAYFRNRAPLDDSGMPKDRFSAEMPDATLATLKIQPSEPRDSAVYFCASGTGGKGAEAFFGQGTRLTVV.

This clone was seen a single time. The V gene is TRBV9, the J gene TRBJ2-5; 8 bases map to TRBD2. Germline V gives CDR1 SGDLS, CDR2 YYNGEE. CDR3 size: 18 residues. V shed 0 bases and J 1 base; nucleotides not matched to a gene: 11. The CDR3 loop is CASSVASGRFGAQETQYF. The CDR3 nucleotides are TGTGCCAGCAGCGTAGCTAGCGGGCGGTTTGGGGCCCAAGAGACCCAGTACTTC.

V usage is TRBV2 and J usage is TRBJ1-2; the D is unclear. Germline V gene sequence: CDR1 SNHLY, CDR2 FYNNEI. Between the trimmed V and J ends, which lost 5 bases and 6 bases, there was a span of 16 bases. The CDR3 is 14 amino acids. CDR3 coding DNA: TGTGCCAGCAGTAACCAGAAGGGAAGGGATGGCTACACCTTC. Protein: CASSNQKGRDGYTF.

This clone showed up just once. The CDR3 is CASSLELGGFNYGYTF. The CDR3 DNA is TGCGCCAGCAGCTTGGAACTGGGGGGATTTAACTATGGCTACACCTTC. This sequence joins TRBV5-1 and TRBJ1-2; maybe TRBD1 (5 bases). V lost 0 bases and J lost 1, with 13 bases in between. CDR3 length: 16 residues. Looked up from germline, CDR1 is SGHRS and CDR2 is YFSETQ.

This chain connects TRBV9 to TRBJ2-7; D possibly corresponds to TRBD2 (5 bases). The CDR3 is made up of 20 amino acids. The germline CDR1 and CDR2 sequences are SGDLS and YYNGEE. V was cut by 3 bases and J by 4 bases, with 32 bases left in between. CDR3 loop: CASSEWRAVLARVRVYEQYF. The CDR3, as DNA: TGTGCCAGCAGCGAATGGCGGGCCGTGCTTGCGCGGGTCAGAGTATACGAGCAGTACTTC.

The gene calls are TRBV5-6 and TRBJ2-7; TRBD1 agrees at 7 bases. The CDR3 is 15 residues long. Per the germline V gene, CDR1 is SGHDT and CDR2 is YYEEEE. V lost 3 bases and J lost 2; bases outside the gene matches: 8. CDR3 residues: CASSSNRGRAYEQYF. The CDR3 DNA sequence: TGTGCCAGCAGCTCCAACAGGGGTCGCGCCTACGAGCAGTACTTC.

The chain employs TRBV6-1 and TRBJ2-3; a possible D gene is TRBD2 (5 bases). CDR3 size: 15 residues. V lost 7 bases and J lost 1, with 15 bases in between. Germline loops: CDR1 MNHNS, CDR2 SASEGT. The CDR3: CASILGLARTDTQYF. CDR3 coding DNA: TGTGCCAGCATTTTAGGACTTGCCCGCACAGATACGCAGTATTTT.

The J gene is TRBJ1-6, the V gene TRBV27; maybe TRBD1 (5 bases). This CDR3 comprises 14 residues. V was cut by 5 bases and J by 4 bases, with 9 bases left in between. Germline V gene data show CDR1 as MNHEY and CDR2 as SMNVEV (reference sequence). The CDR3 sequence is CASSPRQYNSPLHF. The CDR3 DNA is TGTGCCAGCAGTCCAAGACAGTATAATTCACCCCTCCACTTT.

This chain joins TRBV27 and TRBJ2-1; TRBD1 matches at 7 bases. J lost 4 bases, V lost 4 bases, and 4 bases had no gene match. Germline V gene sequence: CDR1 MNHEY, CDR2 SMNVEV (reference sequence). The CDR3 totals 14 residues. The CDR3 sequence is CASSYGDSYNEQFF. CDR3 in DNA: TGTGCCAGCAGTTATGGGGACAGTTACAATGAGCAGTTCTTC.

The rearrangement links TRBV7-8 to TRBJ2-3; 8 nucleotides match TRBD2. The CDR3 is 16 amino acids. The germline V gene encodes CDR1 SGHVS and CDR2 FQNEAQ. J lost 8 bases, V lost 1 base, and 11 bases had no gene match. This chain's CDR3 is CASSLVSGGDVGTQYF. The CDR3 DNA sequence: TGTGCCAGCAGCTTAGTGAGCGGGGGTGACGTCGGTACGCAGTATTTT.

V is TRBV15 and J is TRBJ1-1; D unclear. Germline CDR1 is LNHNV and CDR2 is YYDKDF (reference sequence). The CDR3 sequence is 14 residues long. V lost 1 base, J lost 8 bases, and 14 bases lay in between. CDR3 sequence (DNA): TGTGCCACCAGCAGAGCGCGGGCCGTCCGGGAAGCTTTCTTT. Its translation: CATSRARAVREAFF.

The J gene is TRBJ1-4, the V gene TRBV14; D not resolved. V lost 1 base and J 7 bases, leaving 19 bases between the germline ends. This CDR3 contains 17 residues. CDR1 and CDR2 (germline): SGHDN, FVKESK. The CDR3 spells CASSQVWLGAGGEKLFF. As DNA, the CDR3 is TGTGCCAGCAGCCAAGTCTGGTTAGGCGCGGGTGGTGAAAAACTGTTTTTT.

This clone was counted only a few times. This chain uses TRBV6-6 with TRBJ1-1; 7 nucleotides align to TRBD1. The CDR3 loop spans 16 amino acids. Germline CDR1 reads MNHNY; CDR2 reads SVGAGI (reference sequence). V lost 4 bases and J lost 1; bases outside the gene matches: 9. As DNA, the CDR3 is TGTGCCAGCAGTTTTTTCCCAGGGGGTACGAACACTGAAGCTTTCTTT. Its protein is CASSFFPGGTNTEAFF.

This sequence joins TRBV5-5 and TRBJ1-6; maybe TRBD1 (5 bases). CDR1 SGHKS and CDR2 YYEKEE come from the germline V gene (reference sequence). The CDR3 has 16 residues. The V end lost 3 bases, the J end lost 8 bases, and 18 bases lay between the germline ends. Here the CDR3 reads CASSSDTPGIDSPLHF. CDR3 DNA: TGTGCCAGCAGCTCGGACACCCCGGGGATAGATTCACCCCTCCACTTT.

This clone was recorded only once. This sequence joins TRBV29-1 and TRBJ2-3; D gene unclear. Germline lookup yields CDR1 SQVTM and CDR2 ANQGSEA. Trimming left V 0 bases short and J 0 bases short, with 7 bases between. This CDR3 region has 14 residues. This chain's CDR3 is CSVEEGFSTDTQYF. Written as DNA, the CDR3 is TGCAGCGTTGAAGAGGGCTTTAGCACAGATACGCAGTATTTT.

The chain couples TRBV7-9 to TRBJ2-2; D is perhaps TRBD1 (6 bases). This CDR3 region has 14 residues. The V gene lost 5 bases and the J gene lost 4 bases, with 11 bases spanning the gap. Germline V gene lookup returns CDR1 SEHNR and CDR2 FQNEAQ (reference sequence). The CDR3 DNA reads as TGTGCCAGCAGCCAGGGGTTGGTCACCGGGGAGCTGTTTTTT. Protein product: CASSQGLVTGELFF.

The rearrangement links TRBV7-9 to TRBJ1-1, with D uncertain. CDR3 length: 13 amino acids. From germline, CDR1 is SEHNR and CDR2 FQNEAQ (reference sequence). Trimming took 2 bases from V and 4 from J, leaving 8 bases between them. The CDR3 nucleotides are TGTGCCAGCAGCTTATCCCCAGGCACTGAAGCTTTCTTT. Translated, it gives CASSLSPGTEAFF.

The chain employs TRBV7-9 and TRBJ2-1; D possibly corresponds to TRBD1 (6 bases). Germline CDR1 and CDR2: SEHNR and FQNEAQ (reference sequence). The V gene lost 3 bases and the J gene lost 3 bases, with 12 bases spanning the gap. CDR3 length: 15 residues. CDR3 loop: CASSLGHSLYNEQFF. CDR3 nucleotide sequence: TGTGCCAGCAGCTTGGGACATTCCCTCTACAATGAGCAGTTCTTC.

This clone was counted only a few times. The V call is TRBV9, the J call TRBJ1-6; possible D gene TRBD1, 5 bases. V was pared by 3 bases and J by 7 bases, with 17 bases between. From germline, CDR1 is SGDLS and CDR2 YYNGEE. The length of the CDR3 is 16 residues. Written as DNA, the CDR3 is TGTGCCAGCAGCGCCTCCGAGGGGCTGAGGAATTCACCCCTCCACTTT. Protein sequence: CASSASEGLRNSPLHF.

The chain employs TRBV9 and TRBJ2-7; D may correspond to TRBD1 or TRBD2 (5 bases each). The germline CDR1 and CDR2 sequences are SGDLS and YYNGEE. The CDR3 is 14 amino acids. Trimming pared 2 bases from V and 2 bases from J, leaving 11 bases between. In DNA form, the CDR3 reads TGTGCCAGCAGCGTTGGGGACGGTCCCTACGAGCAGTACTTC. It codes for CASSVGDGPYEQYF.